Below, one T cell receptor beta chain is given with its context. Its specificity is unknown. The sample is drawn from a study of OX40 agonist ivuxolimab in advanced cancers. Background on the study: Six ivuxolimab dose levels, 0.01 to 10 mg/kg, were given intravenously every 2 weeks.

The study, taken as a whole, reports: Partial responders treated at 0.1-3.0 mg/kg exhibited clonal expansion among the lowest measured. CD4+ and CD8+ blood T cells expanded clonally by week 6 at 0.1 to 3.0 mg/kg. Expanded clones belonging to CD8+ T cells outnumbered, on average, those of CD4+.

Assay used: immunoSEQ multiplex PCR; TCRdb lists only in-frame clones, some missing. This sample carries 75,000 to 90,000 clones, roughly nine tenths of them seen once, and the ten largest clones take approximately 3%. The length of the CDR3 is 17 residues. V was pared by 6 bases and J by 5 bases, with 14 bases of the junction left unmatched. In germline, CDR1 is SGHTS, CDR2 YDEGEE. This TCR came from an adult with an advanced solid tumor such as melanoma, head and neck, liver or kidney cancer. The specimen comprised CD4+ or CD8+ T cells sorted from blood, sampled in a trial of the OX40 agonist ivuxolimab. This chain joins TRBV5-8 and TRBJ2-2; TRBD2 matches at 9 bases. CDR3 sequence: CASIPYTTSGVTGELFF. For the CDR3, the DNA is TGTGCCAGCATACCCTACACGACTAGCGGAGTTACCGGGGAGCTGTTTTTT.